This entry is about one TCR beta chain. The antigen remains undetermined. The source of the sample is a study of cytomegalovirus exposure and HLA in healthy donors. The PCR used 60 Vbeta and 13 Jbeta primers. TCRdb's copy holds only in-frame clones and misses some; the assay was immunoSEQ multiplex PCR. The sample lists some 60,000 clones; 75% to 90% were seen once. All donors participated as healthy donors of bone marrow. After removal of 5 bases from V and 5 bases from J, the junction contained 5 bases not matched to a gene. The germline V gene has CDR1 SGHNT and CDR2 YYREEE (reference sequence). The CDR3 is made up of 14 amino acids. Study outcomes and limitations: Roughly uniform depth of sequencing across donors was assumed in presence/absence analyses. V- and J-gene trimming of TCR beta was linked (in a later analysis) to a missense DCLRE1C variant.

The sequenced material came from PBMCs. The TCR originated in a woman aged 40 to 49 in good health and CMV-seronegative. The chain couples TRBV5-4 to TRBJ1-1, with 11 bases aligning to TRBD1. The CDR3 sequence is CASRLDRGQTEAFF. In DNA, the CDR3 is TGTGCCAGCAGGCTGGACAGGGGGCAGACTGAAGCTTTCTTT.